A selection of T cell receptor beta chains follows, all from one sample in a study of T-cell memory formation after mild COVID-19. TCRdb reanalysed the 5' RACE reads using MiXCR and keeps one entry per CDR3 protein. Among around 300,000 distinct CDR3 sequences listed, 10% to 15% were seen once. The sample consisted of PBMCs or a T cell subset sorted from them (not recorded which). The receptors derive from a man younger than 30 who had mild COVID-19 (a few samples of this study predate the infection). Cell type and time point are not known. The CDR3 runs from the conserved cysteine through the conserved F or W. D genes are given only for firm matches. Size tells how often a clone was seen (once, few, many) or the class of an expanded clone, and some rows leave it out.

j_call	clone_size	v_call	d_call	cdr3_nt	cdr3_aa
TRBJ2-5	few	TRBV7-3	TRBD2	TGTGCCAGCAGCTATGGACTAGCGGGGGTAGAGACCCAGTACTTC	CASSYGLAGVETQYF
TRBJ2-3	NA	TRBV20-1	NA	TGCAGTGCTAGTGTTCTGCGGGTGCCCGGTACGCAGTATTTT	CSASVLRVPGTQYF
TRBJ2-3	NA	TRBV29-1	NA	TGCAGCGTTGACAGCGGCACAGATACGCAGTATTTT	CSVDSGTDTQYF
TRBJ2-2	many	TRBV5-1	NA	TGTGCCAGCAGTTTAGGACAGAACACCGGGGAGCTGTTTTTT	CASSLGQNTGELFF
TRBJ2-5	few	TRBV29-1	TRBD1	TGCAGCGTTACACCGGGACAGGGGGCGCGGGAGACCCAGTACTTC	CSVTPGQGARETQYF
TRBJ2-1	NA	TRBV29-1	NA	TGCAGCGTTGACGAGGGGACGGGGGCCTACAATGAGCAGTTCTTC	CSVDEGTGAYNEQFF
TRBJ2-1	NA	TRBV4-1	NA	TGCGCCAGCAGCCCGCAAGAGGGGGTAGGTTTAAATGAGCAGTTCTTC	CASSPQEGVGLNEQFF
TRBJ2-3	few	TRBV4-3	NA	TGCGCCAGCAGCCAAGAGCAGGTTAGGGCAGATACGCAGTATTTT	CASSQEQVRADTQYF
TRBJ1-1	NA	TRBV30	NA	TGTGCCTGGATCCCCGCGGGAGCGAACACTGAAGCTTTCTTT	CAWIPAGANTEAFF
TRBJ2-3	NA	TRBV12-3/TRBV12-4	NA	TGTGCCAGCAGCCCGATGGAGGTTAGTGCATCAACAGATACGCAGTATTTT	CASSPMEVSASTDTQYF
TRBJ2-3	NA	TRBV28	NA	TGTGCCAGCAGTCTCCTGGCGGTGGGCACAGATACGCAGTATTTT	CASSLLAVGTDTQYF
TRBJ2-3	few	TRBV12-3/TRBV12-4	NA	TGTGCCAGCAGAGACCCCCCGCGAGGGGGCACAGATACGCAGTATTTT	CASRDPPRGGTDTQYF
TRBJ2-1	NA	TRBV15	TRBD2	TGTGCCACCAGCAGAGATAAGGCGGGGGGGCACAATGAGCAGTTCTTC	CATSRDKAGGHNEQFF